Reported below is one TCR beta chain. In terms of age and location, participants ranged from about 18 to 90 years and lived in approximately 26 US areas. Participants were placed into cohorts based on the clinical history they reported. The data were obtained in a study of blood T cell repertoires in COVID-19. Study overall: Sources were T cells, B-cell-depleted T cells, or PBMCs; the material itself was cDNA or gDNA.

Per the original methods: How many nucleated cells were present was estimated from reference gene primer amplification. This table comes from immunoSEQ multiplex PCR, and its TCRdb copy is limited to in-frame clones, with some not included. That table supplies the V and J calls and clone size; D and trimming were determined from the DNA. The sample includes 230,000 or so clones, more than 70% of them seen just once. The clonotype comes from a woman aged 40 to 50 with acute COVID-19. What was sequenced was PBMCs or T cells enriched from blood (not recorded which).

The CDR3 bases are TGTGCCAGCAGCGAAAGTCGCGGGGGGGTCAACACTGAAGCTTTCTTT. Protein: CASSESRGGVNTEAFF. The chain couples TRBV6-1 to TRBJ1-1; D perhaps matches TRBD1 (5 bases). CDR1 is MNHNS and CDR2 is SASEGT in the germline V gene. This CDR3 has 16 residues. V lost 6 bases and J lost 2, with 19 bases in between.